This T cell receptor beta chain was sequenced during a study of blood T cells in healthy people across ages. CDR1 and CDR2 (germline): SGDLS, YYNGEE. V was pared by 4 bases and J by 4 bases, with 11 bases between. The length of the CDR3 is 13 residues. The use of a sample-barcoded 5' primer and a J-beta primer mix characterized a second PCR of roughly 6 to 12 cycles. TCRdb recomputed calls from the 5' RACE reads with MiXCR, one row per CDR3 protein. The sample yields some 710,000 distinct CDR3 sequences, about half seen once. The study's findings and limits: PBMCs were not sorted, which prevented a conclusive comparison of naive versus antigen-experienced cells. Naive T cell percentage and TCR beta diversity correlated strongly. Roughly linearly, TCR beta diversity per million T cells fell as age increased.

On this clonotype: No antigen is known for it.

Material for sequencing was blood. The chain uses TRBV9 and TRBJ1-1, with a possible D match to TRBD1 (6 bases). The TCR sequence derives from an elderly man in good health. CDR3 residues: CASSPTGFTEAFF. The CDR3 bases are TGTGCCAGCAGCCCAACAGGGTTCACTGAAGCTTTCTTT.